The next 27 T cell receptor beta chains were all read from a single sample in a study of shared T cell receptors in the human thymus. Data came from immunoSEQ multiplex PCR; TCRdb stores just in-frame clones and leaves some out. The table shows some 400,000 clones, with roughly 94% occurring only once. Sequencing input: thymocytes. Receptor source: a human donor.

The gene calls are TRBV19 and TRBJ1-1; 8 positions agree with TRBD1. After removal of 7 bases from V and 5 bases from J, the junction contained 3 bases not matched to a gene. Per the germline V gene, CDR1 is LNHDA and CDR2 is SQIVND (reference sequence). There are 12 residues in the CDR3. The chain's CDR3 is CASTRTGTEAFF. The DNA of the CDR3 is TGTGCCAGTACCCGGACAGGGACTGAAGCTTTCTTT. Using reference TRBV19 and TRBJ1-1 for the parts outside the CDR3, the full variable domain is DGGITQSPKYLFRKEGQNVTLSCEQNLNHDAMYWYRQDPGQGLRLIYYSQIVNDFQKGDIAEGYSVSREKKESFPLTVTSAQKNPTAFYLCASTRTGTEAFFGQGTRLTVV.

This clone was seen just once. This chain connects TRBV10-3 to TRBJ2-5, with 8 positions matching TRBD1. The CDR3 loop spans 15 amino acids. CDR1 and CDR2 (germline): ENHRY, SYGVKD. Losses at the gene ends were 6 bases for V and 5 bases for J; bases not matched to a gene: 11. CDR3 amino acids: CAISATRGRRETQYF. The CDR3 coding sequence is TGTGCCATCAGCGCGACCAGGGGGCGCAGGGAGACCCAGTACTTC.

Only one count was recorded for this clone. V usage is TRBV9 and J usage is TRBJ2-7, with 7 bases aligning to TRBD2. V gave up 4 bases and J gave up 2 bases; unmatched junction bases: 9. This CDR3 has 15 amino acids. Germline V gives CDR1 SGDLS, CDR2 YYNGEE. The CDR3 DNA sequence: TGTGCCAGCAGCTACACCAGCGGGACCCCCTACGAGCAGTACTTC. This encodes CASSYTSGTPYEQYF.

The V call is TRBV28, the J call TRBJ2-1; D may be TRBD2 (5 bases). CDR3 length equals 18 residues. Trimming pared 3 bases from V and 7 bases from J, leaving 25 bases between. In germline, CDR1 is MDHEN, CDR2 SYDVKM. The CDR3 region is CASSLWTVYGARGNEQFF. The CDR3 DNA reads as TGTGCCAGCAGTTTGTGGACTGTATACGGAGCCCGTGGGAATGAGCAGTTCTTC.

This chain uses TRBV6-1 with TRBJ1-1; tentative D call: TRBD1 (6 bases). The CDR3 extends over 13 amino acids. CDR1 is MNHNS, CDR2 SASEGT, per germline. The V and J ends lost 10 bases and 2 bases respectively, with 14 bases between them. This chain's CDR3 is CAIRRTVNTEAFF. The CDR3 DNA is TGTGCCATAAGAAGGACAGTCAACACTGAAGCTTTCTTT.

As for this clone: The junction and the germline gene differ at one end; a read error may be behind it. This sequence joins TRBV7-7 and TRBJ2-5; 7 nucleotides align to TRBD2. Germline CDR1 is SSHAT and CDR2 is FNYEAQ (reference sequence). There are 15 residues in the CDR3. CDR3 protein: CASSLTAGLGETQYF. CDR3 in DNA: TGTGCTAGCAGCTTAACAGCGGGATTAGGGGAGACCCAGTACTTC. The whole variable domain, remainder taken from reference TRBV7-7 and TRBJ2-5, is GAGVSQSPRYKVTKRGQDVTLRCDPISSHATLYWYQQALGQGPEFLTYFNYEAQPDKSGLPSDRFSAERPEGSISTLTIQRTEQRDSAMYRCASSLTAGLGETQYFGPGTRLLVL.

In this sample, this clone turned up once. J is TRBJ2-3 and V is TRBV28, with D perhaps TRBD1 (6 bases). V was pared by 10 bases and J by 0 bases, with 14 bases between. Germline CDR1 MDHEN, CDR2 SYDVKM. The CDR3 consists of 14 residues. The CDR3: CATRGITSTDTQYF. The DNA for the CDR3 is TGTGCCACAAGGGGGATTACTAGCACAGATACGCAGTATTTT.

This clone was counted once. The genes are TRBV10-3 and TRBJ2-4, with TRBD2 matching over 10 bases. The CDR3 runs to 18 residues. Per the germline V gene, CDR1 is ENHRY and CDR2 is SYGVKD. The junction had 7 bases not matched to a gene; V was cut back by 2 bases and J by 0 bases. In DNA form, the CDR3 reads TGTGCCATCAGTGAGGAGCGGGAGGGCTTGGGAGCCAAAAACATTCAGTACTTC. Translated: CAISEEREGLGAKNIQYF.

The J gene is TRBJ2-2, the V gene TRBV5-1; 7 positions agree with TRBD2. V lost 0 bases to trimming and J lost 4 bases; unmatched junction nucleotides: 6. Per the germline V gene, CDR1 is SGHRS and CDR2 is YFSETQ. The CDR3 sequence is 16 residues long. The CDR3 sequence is CASSLDLAESTGELFF. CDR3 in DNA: TGCGCCAGCAGCTTGGATCTAGCGGAGTCCACCGGGGAGCTGTTTTTT. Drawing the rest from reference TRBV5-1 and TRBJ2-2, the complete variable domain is KAGVTQTPRYLIKTRGQQVTLSCSPISGHRSVSWYQQTPGQGLQFLFEYFSETQRNKGNFPGRFSGRQFSNSRSEMNVSTLELGDSALYLCASSLDLAESTGELFFGEGSRLTVL.

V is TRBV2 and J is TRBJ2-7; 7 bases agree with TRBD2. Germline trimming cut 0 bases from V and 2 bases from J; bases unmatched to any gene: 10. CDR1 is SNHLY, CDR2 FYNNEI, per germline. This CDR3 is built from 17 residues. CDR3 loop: CASSEALGVAGAYEQYF. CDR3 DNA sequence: TGTGCCAGCAGTGAAGCGCTGGGAGTTGCGGGAGCCTACGAGCAGTACTTC.

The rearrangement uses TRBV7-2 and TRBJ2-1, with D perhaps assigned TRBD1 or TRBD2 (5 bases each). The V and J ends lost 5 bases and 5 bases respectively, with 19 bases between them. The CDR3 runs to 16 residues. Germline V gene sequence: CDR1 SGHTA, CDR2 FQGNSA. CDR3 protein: CASSQNPGAPNNEQFF. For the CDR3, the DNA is TGTGCCAGCAGCCAGAATCCCGGGGCCCCGAACAATGAGCAGTTCTTC.

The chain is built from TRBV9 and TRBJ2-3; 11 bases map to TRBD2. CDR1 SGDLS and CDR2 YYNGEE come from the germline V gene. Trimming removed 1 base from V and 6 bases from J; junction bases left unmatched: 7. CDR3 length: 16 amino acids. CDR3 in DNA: TGTGCCAGCAGCGTATTAAGACTAGCGGGATGGGATACGCAGTATTTT. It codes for CASSVLRLAGWDTQYF. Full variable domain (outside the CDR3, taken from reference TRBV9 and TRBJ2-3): DSGVTQTPKHLITATGQRVTLRCSPRSGDLSVYWYQQSLDQGLQFLIQYYNGEERAKGNILERFSAQQFPDLHSELNLSSLELGDSALYFCASSVLRLAGWDTQYFGPGTRLTVL.

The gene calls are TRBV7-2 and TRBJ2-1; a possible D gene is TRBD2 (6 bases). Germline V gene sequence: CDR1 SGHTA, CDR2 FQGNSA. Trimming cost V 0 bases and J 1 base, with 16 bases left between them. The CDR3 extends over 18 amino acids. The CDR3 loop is CASSLAHTGAASYNEQFF. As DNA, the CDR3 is TGTGCCAGCAGCTTAGCGCATACGGGAGCTGCGTCCTACAATGAGCAGTTCTTC.

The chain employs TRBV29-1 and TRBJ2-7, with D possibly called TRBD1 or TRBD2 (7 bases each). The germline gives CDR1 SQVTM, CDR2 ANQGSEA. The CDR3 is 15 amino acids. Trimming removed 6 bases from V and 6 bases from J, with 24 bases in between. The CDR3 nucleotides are TGCAGCGTCGCAGGGGGGGAGGGGGCCTTCGGCGAGCAGTACTTC. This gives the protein CSVAGGEGAFGEQYF.

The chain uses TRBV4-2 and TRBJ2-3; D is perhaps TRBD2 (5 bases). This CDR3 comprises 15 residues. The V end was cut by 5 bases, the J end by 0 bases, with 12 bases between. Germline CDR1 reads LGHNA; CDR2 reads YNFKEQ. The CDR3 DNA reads TGTGCCAGCAGCTCCCGGGAATCTAGCACAGATACGCAGTATTTT. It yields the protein CASSSRESSTDTQYF.

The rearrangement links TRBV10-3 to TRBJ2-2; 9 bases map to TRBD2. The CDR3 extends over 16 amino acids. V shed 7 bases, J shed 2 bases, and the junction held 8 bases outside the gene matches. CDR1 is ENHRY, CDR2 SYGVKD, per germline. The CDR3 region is CAITPGTSINTGELFF. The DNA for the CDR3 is TGTGCCATCACCCCAGGGACTAGCATAAACACCGGGGAGCTGTTTTTT.

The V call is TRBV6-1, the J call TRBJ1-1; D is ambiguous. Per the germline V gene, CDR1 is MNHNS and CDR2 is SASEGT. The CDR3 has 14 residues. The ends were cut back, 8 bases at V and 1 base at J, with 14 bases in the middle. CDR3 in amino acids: CASELTGRNTEAFF. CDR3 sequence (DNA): TGTGCCAGCGAGTTGACGGGGAGGAACACTGAAGCTTTCTTT.

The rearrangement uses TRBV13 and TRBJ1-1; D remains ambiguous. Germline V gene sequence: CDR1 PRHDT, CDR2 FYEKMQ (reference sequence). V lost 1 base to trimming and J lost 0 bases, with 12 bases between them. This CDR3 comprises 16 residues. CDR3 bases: TGTGCCAGCAGCTTAGTTCCGGCCGGGGTGAACACTGAAGCTTTCTTT. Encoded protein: CASSLVPAGVNTEAFF. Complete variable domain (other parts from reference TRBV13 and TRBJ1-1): AAGVIQSPRHLIKEKRETATLKCYPIPRHDTVYWYQQGPGQDPQFLISFYEKMQSDKGSIPDRFSAQQFSDYHSELNMSSLELGDSALYFCASSLVPAGVNTEAFFGQGTRLTVV.

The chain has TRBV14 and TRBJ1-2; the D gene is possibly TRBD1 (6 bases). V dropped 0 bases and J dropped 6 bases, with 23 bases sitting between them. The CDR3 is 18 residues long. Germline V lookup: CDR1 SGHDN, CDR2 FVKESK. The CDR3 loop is CASSQDHPLYRAGNGYTF. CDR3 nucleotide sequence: TGTGCCAGCAGCCAAGATCACCCTCTTTACAGGGCAGGGAATGGCTACACCTTC. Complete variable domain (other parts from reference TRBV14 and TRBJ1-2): EAGVTQFPSHSVIEKGQTVTLRCDPISGHDNLYWYRRVMGKEIKFLLHFVKESKQDESGMPNNRFLAERTGGTYSTLKVQPAELEDSGVYFCASSQDHPLYRAGNGYTFGSGTRLTVV.

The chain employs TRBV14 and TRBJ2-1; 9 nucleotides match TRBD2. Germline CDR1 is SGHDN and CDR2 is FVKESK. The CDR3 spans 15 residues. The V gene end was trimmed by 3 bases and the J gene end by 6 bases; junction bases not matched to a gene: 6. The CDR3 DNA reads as TGTGCCAGCAGCCAGGTAGCGGGAGCGCGCAATGAGCAGTTCTTC. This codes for CASSQVAGARNEQFF.

The DNA for the CDR3 is TGTGCCAGCAGTTTTATCGGCTACGAGCAGTACTTC. Translation gives CASSFIGYEQYF. The rearrangement joins TRBV28 to TRBJ2-7; D is undetermined. Trimming stripped 3 bases from V and 3 bases from J, with 6 bases between. This CDR3 has 12 residues. Germline loops: CDR1 MDHEN, CDR2 SYDVKM.

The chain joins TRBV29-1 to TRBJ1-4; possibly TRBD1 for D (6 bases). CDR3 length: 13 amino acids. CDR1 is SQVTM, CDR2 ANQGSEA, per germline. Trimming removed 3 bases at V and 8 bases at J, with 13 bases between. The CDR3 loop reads CSVEAGQKEKLFF. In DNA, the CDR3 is TGCAGCGTTGAGGCTGGACAGAAAGAAAAACTGTTTTTT.

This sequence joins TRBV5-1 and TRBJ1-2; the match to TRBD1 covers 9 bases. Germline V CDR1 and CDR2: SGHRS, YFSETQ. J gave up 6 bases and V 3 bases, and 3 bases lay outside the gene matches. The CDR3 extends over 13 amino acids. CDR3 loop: CASSSDRGDGYTF. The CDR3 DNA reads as TGCGCCAGCAGCTCGGACAGGGGTGATGGCTACACCTTC.

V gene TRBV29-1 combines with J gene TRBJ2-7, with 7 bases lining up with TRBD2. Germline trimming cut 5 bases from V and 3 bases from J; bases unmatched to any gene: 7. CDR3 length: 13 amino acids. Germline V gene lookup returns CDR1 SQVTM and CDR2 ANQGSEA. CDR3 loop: CSVSPLADYEQYF. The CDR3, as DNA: TGCAGCGTTTCGCCGCTAGCGGACTACGAGCAGTACTTC.

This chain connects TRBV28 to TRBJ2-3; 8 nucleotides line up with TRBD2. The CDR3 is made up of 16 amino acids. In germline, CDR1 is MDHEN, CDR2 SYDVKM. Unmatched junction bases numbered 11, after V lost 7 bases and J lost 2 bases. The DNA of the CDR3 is TGTGCCAGCACGGCTGGAACGGGAGGGCCCACAGATACGCAGTATTTT. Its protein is CASTAGTGGPTDTQYF.

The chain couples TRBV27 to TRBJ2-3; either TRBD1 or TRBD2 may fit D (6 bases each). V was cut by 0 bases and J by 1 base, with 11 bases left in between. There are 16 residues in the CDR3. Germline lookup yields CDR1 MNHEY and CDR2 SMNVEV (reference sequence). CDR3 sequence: CASSLSRRGGTDTQYF. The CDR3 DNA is TGTGCCAGCAGTTTATCGAGAAGGGGGGGCACAGATACGCAGTATTTT.

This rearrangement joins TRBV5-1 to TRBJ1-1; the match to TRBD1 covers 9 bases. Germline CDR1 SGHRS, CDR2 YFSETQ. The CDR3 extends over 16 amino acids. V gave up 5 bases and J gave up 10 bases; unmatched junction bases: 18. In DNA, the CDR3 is TGCGCCAGCAGGGCTTCGGGACAGGGAAGTACGGCGGGAGCTTTCTTT. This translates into CASRASGQGSTAGAFF.